The subject of this entry is one TCR beta chain. Its cognate antigen has yet to be identified. No much larger clonotype is one base removed from it; base qualities were not supplied. According to the germline V gene, CDR1 reads LGHNA and CDR2 reads YNFKEQ. The cysteine opens and the phenylalanine closes a CDR3 of 14 amino acids. Only CDR3 DNA is held: 42 bases, read in frame from base 1. V is cut back by 6 bases and J by 13 bases, with 15 bases in the junction unmatched. The sample comes from a study of blood T cells in healthy people across ages (dated by TCRdb to the mid-2010s). Notes on the research overall: In model experiments, template switching captured about one uniquely barcoded TCR beta cDNA molecule for every two T cells. To track age-related changes in TCR beta repertoire diversity, the study relied on deep sequencing normalized with unique cDNA molecular identifiers. The donors were split into four age groups: young (average 16 years), middle-aged (39), aged (approximately 60) and long-lived (under 90). To avoid experimental bias, donors of different ages were distributed randomly across sequencing lanes. Two additional independent replicas of 1 million unique cDNA reads from the same blood draw were analyzed for two donors (one aged 18 to 29 and one aged 80 or older).

Preparation of the library involved 5' RACE. TCRdb shows the sequencer as Illumina HiSeq 2500. A second PCR of roughly 6 to 11 cycles was performed with a sample-barcoded 5' primer and a J-beta primer mix. A template-switch 5' adaptor carrying 12 random nucleotides introduced a unique molecular identifier onto each TCR beta cDNA molecule. Each sample yielded at least 2.5 million CDR3-containing paired-end reads. First-strand cDNA synthesis was performed from all RNA using the Mint cDNA synthesis kit, with priming by a TRBC-specific oligonucleotide. After uracil-DNA glycosylase treatment, a first 18-cycle PCR used universal primers M1SS and BC2_uni_R on all cDNA. The paper's data handling went like this. Each sample was normalized by randomly selecting 1 million high-quality reads, each carrying a distinct molecular identifier. Reads with shared molecular identifiers were discarded instead of being binned into consensus sequences. MiTCR, run with a Q25 quality threshold and the strictest error-elimination algorithm, handled CDR3 identification, clonotype clustering and error correction. A nonparametric unseen species model with Euler transformation was used to estimate lower-bound total TCR beta diversity. TCRdb applied fastp at Q25 and MiXCR to the public reads, then kept only in-frame beta chains. When rows share a CDR3 protein, they turn into one entry using the most common DNA and genes. The V and J calls were determined by TCRdb, not by the authors. For this sample the table gives over 600,000 distinct CDR3 sequences, of which 40% to 45% were detected only once. The ten top clones hold 30% of the sample.

Donors were a few dozen systemically healthy Caucasian individuals from Russia aged 6 to 90 years. Around 9.7 milliliters of peripheral blood were collected from each donor into EDTA-treated Vacutainer tubes. Ficoll-Paque density-gradient centrifugation was used to isolate PBMCs, with at least 7 million obtained per sample. Trizol reagent was used to extract total RNA from the PBMCs, yielding at least 5.5 micrograms per sample. For every donor, an aliquot of PBMCs went through flow cytometry to measure the percentages of naive CD45RAhigh/CD27high T cells. Results and caveats for the whole study, not just this receptor: A strong correlation was found between observed TCR beta diversity and the percentage of naive T cells measured by flow cytometry. Observed TCR beta diversity per million T cells fell roughly linearly with age, and a significant reduction was already apparent by age around 40. Compared with the aged group, the long-lived group had more naive CD4+ T cells, fewer expanded clones and increased TCR diversity, a pattern suggesting age selection. Estimates of total diversity from one million sequenced T cells were regarded as lower bounds and underestimates. Conclusive comparison of naive and antigen-experienced compartments was prevented by the profiling of bulk unsorted PBMCs. Donor CMV infection status was unknown, potentially confounding age-related changes in expanded clonotypes.

The rearrangement joined TRBV4-2 to TRBJ2-4, and 7 junctional nucleotides match TRBD2. The source material was blood. The clonotype originates from an elderly man in good health. At the DNA level, the sequence is TGTGCCAGCAGGGCACTGGTCCGTGGGGGGGAGCAGTACTTC. This gives the protein CASRALVRGGEQYF.